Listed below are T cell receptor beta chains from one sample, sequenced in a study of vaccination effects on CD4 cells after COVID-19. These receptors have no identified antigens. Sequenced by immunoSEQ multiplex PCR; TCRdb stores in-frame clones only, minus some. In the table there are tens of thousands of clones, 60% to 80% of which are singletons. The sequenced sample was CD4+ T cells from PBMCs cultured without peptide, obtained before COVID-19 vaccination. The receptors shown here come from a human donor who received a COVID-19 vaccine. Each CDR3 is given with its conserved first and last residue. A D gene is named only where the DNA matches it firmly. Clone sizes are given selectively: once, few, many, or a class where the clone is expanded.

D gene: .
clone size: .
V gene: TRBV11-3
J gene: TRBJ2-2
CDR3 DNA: TGTGCCAGCAGCTCCTTACAGGGAGCGGGTAACACCGGGGAGCTGTTTTTT
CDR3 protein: CASSSLQGAGNTGELFF

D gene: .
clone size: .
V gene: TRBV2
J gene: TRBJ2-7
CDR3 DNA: TGTGCCAGCATGGGGCTAGCGTATACCTACGAGCAGTACTTC
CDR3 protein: CASMGLAYTYEQYF

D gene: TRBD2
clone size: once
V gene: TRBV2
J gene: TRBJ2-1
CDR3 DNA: TGTGCCAGCAGTCGGACTAGCGGAAACAATGAGCAGTTCTTC
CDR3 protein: CASSRTSGNNEQFF

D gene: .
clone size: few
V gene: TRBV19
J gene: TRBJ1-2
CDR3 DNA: TGTGCCAGTAGTATATCGTCAGTCTTGTTTGCCTTC
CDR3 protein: CASSISSVLFAF

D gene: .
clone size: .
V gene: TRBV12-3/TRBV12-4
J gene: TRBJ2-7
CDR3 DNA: TGTGCCAGCCCGTCCCACGAGCAGTACTTC
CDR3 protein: CASPSHEQYF

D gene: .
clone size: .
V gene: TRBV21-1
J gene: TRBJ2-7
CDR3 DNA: TGTGCCAGCAGCAAAGGTCACGAGCAGTACTTC
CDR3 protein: CASSKGHEQYF

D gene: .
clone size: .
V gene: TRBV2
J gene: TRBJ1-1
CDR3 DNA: TGTGCCAGCAGAGTGGGCGGCAGGGCCCACCGACGGGACACTGAAGCTTTCTTT
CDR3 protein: CASRVGGRAHRRDTEAFF

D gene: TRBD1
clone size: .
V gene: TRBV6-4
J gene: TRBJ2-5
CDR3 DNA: TGTGCCAGCAGGCCCACCCCCGGGACAGCCGAGTCCCAGTACTTC
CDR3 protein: CASRPTPGTAESQYF

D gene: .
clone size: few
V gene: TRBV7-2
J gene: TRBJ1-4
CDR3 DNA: TGTGCCAGCAGCTCTCACCAGATTAATGAAAAACTGTTTTTT
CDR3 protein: CASSSHQINEKLFF

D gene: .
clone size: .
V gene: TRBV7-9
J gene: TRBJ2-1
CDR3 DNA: TGTGCCAGCAGCTTAGTGGCCACTAATGAGCAGTTCTTC
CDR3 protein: CASSLVATNEQFF

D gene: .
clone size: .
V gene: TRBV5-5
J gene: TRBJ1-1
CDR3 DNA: TGTGCCAGCACCACGCAGGGGACATCTGAAGCTTTCTTT
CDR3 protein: CASTTQGTSEAFF

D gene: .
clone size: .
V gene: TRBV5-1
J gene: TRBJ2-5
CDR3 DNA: TGCGCCAGCAGCTTCGGACAGACCGAAGAGACCCAGTACTTC
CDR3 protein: CASSFGQTEETQYF

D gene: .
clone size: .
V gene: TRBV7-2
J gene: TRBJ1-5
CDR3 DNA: TGTGCCAGCAGCCATCCAGGTTACTATCAGCCCCAGCATTTT
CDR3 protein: CASSHPGYYQPQHF

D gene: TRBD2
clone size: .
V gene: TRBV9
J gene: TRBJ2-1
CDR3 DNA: TGTGCCAGCAGCGTCGTGGGGACTAGCGGCAATGAGCAGTTCTTC
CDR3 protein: CASSVVGTSGNEQFF

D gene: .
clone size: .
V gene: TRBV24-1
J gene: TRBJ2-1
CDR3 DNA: TGTGCCACCGCGAGCTACAATGAGCAGTTCTTC
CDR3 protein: CATASYNEQFF

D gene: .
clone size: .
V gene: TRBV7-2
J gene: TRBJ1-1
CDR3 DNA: TGTGCCAGCAGCTTAGAGACGGGTCGGCCTTTCTTT
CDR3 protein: CASSLETGRPFF

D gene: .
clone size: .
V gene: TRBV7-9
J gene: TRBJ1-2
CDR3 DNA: TGTGCCAGCAGCTCCGGGGTGTATGGCTACACCTTC
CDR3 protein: CASSSGVYGYTF

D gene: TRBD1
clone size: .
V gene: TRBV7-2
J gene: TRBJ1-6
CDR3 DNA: TGTGCCAGCAGCTTATTTTCCAGGGGGCGCCTCGGTTCACCCCTCCACTTT
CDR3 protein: CASSLFSRGRLGSPLHF

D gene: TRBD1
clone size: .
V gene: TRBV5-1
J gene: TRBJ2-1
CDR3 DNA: TGCGCCAGCAGCCGTCGGGACAGTATCAATGAGCAGTTCTTC
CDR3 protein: CASSRRDSINEQFF

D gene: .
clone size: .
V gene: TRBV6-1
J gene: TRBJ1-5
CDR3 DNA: TGTGCCAGCAGTGAAAAGGAGACAGGTCTGGGAATATATGGCAATAGCAATCAGCCCCAGCATTTT
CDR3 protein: CASSEKETGLGIYGNSNQPQHF

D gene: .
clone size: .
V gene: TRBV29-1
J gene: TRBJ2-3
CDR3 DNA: TGCAGCGTTGCTGCCCAGGCAACAGATACGCAGTATTTT
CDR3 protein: CSVAAQATDTQYF

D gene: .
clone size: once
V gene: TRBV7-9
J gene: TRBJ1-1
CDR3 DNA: TGTGCCAGCAGCTTAGCGCAGGCGGGAGCTTTCTTT
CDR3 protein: CASSLAQAGAFF

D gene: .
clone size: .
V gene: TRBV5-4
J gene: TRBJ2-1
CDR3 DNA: TGTGCCAGCAGCGGCGGACAGGGAGGGGGGAATGAGCAGTTCTTC
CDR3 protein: CASSGGQGGGNEQFF

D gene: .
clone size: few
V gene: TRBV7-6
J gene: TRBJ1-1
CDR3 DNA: TGTGCCAGCAGCTTAGAAGAGAACACTGAAGCTTTCTTT
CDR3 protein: CASSLEENTEAFF

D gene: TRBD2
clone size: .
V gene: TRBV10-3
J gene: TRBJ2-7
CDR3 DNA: TGTGCCATCGGAGGGCGGCTAGCGGGAGCCCACGAGCAGTACTTC
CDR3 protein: CAIGGRLAGAHEQYF

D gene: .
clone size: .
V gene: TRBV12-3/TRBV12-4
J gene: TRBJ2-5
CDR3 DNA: TGTGCCAGCAGGCCCTCCGGGTCGGAGACCCAGTACTTC
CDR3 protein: CASRPSGSETQYF

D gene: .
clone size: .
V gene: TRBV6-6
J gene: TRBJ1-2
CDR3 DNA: TGTGCCAGCAGTTACATGCCAGGGACCTATGGCTACACCTTC
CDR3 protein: CASSYMPGTYGYTF

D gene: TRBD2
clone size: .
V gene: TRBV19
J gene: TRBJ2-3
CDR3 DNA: TGTGCCAGTAGTCCCTTGTCGGGGCTCGGGGGGACAGATACGCAGTATTTT
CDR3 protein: CASSPLSGLGGTDTQYF

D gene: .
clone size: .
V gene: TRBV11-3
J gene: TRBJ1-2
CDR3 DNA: TGTGCCAGCATACCCCTCAAAGGGGCGAGGCATAACTATGGCTACACCTTC
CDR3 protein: CASIPLKGARHNYGYTF

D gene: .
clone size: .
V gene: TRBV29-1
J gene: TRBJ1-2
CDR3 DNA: TGCAGCATTGCCTCGGGGGCGGATGGCTACACCTTC
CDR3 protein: CSIASGADGYTF

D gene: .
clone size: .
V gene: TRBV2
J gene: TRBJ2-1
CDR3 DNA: TGTGCCAGCACGACCGGCGGGACGTCCTACAATGAGCAGTTCTTC
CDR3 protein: CASTTGGTSYNEQFF

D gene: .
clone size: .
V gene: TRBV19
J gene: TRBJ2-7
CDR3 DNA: TGTGCCAGTAGTATAAGTGACACCGGGAGAGGAGAGCAGTACTTC
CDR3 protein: CASSISDTGRGEQYF

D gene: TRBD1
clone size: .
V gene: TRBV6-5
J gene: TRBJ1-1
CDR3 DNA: TGTGCCAGCAGTCGGACAGGGGGGGCTTTCTTT
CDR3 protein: CASSRTGGAFF

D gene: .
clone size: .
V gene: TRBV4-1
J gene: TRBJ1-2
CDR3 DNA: TGCGCCAGCAGCGGGCAGGGGAAGTTCTATGGCTACACCTTC
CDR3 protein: CASSGQGKFYGYTF

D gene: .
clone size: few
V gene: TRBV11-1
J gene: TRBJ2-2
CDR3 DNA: TGTGCCAGCAGCTTAGTAGTCACCGGGGAGCTGTTTTTT
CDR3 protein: CASSLVVTGELFF

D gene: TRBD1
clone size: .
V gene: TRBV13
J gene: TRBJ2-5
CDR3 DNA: TGTGCCAGCACCGTAAACAGGGGGCGTGAGACCCAGTACTTC
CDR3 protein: CASTVNRGRETQYF

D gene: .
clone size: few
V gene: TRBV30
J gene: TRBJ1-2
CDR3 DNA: TGTGCCTGGAGACCTGACAAGCTCCCTAACTATGGCTACACCTTC
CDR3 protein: CAWRPDKLPNYGYTF